This paragraph reports one T cell receptor beta chain. The method was immunoSEQ multiplex PCR; TCRdb's version includes in-frame clones alone and lacks a portion of them. The repertoire holds over a million clones, with around four fifths as singletons. The donors were adults (healthy and HIV-negative) with no recent acute infections or vaccinations. All participating donors were Caucasian adults from Nashville, Tennessee. These data belong to a study of shared clonotypes between healthy human individuals. V lost 3 bases and J lost 8; bases outside the gene matches: 0. The CDR3 covers 13 residues. Germline loops: CDR1 SGHNT, CDR2 YENEEA.

This receptor was taken from a man aged 18 to 29 in good health. The rearrangement uses TRBV11-3 and TRBJ2-1; 11 bases map to TRBD1. Sequencing was performed on memory CD4+ T cells sorted from blood. The subset is: CD45RA-negative fraction. CDR3 bases: TGTGCCAGCAGCTTGGACAGGGGGCATGAGCAGTTCTTC. It specifies CASSLDRGHEQFF.